The clone carrying this T cell receptor beta chain was found a few times. Germline-derived CDR1 and CDR2 are LGHDT and YNNKEL (reference sequence). The ends were cut back, 4 bases at V and 5 bases at J, with 12 bases in the middle. The CDR3 consists of 14 residues. This sample is drawn from a study of response to subunit inactivated influenza vaccine. Each CDR3 protein is one row after TCRdb ran MiXCR on the RT-PCR reads. This table has roughly 150,000 distinct CDR3 sequences, approximately 11% appearing once. This receptor was obtained from a man between 50 and 59 years old who received an inactivated influenza vaccine. Sequenced here: non-naive T cells sorted from PBMCs, sampled 40 to 50 days after vaccination. The chain links TRBV3-1 to TRBJ2-1; D is undetermined. CDR3: CASSLSTVNNEQFF. CDR3 coding DNA: TGTGCCAGCAGCCTATCGACGGTGAACAATGAGCAGTTCTTC.